The following is a T cell receptor (beta chain) sequence with its context. What it binds is not known. The data stem from a study of molecular identifiers for immune sequencing clone quantification. Regarding the study as a whole: Should identical TCR molecules share a barcode, the sizes of highly expanded clones could be underestimated. Clones above 20 RNA copies contained over 98% of effector molecules and under 1% of naive molecules.

Trimming shortened V by 6 bases and J by 0 bases, and 8 bases separated the two germline ends. The CDR3 has 14 amino acids. Per the germline V gene, CDR1 is SNHLY and CDR2 is FYNNEI. Previously described methods and listed TCR primers were employed for the bulk TCR libraries. TCRdb re-derived calls from the PCR reads in MiXCR, one entry per CDR3 protein. The sample consists of nearly 650,000 distinct CDR3 sequences, roughly 25% of them appearing once. Naive CD8 T cells were FACS-sorted by CD8+CD4-CCR7+CD45RA+ markers. Specimen: naive CD8+ T cells from blood, with Jurkat cell RNA spiked in. Subset specified: FACS-sorted CD8+CD4-CCR7+CD45RA+ naive T cells. The chain couples TRBV2 to TRBJ2-2; D is ambiguous. The sequence was obtained from a human donor in good health. Some libraries in this study had Jurkat cell RNA spiked in. CDR3: CASRPESNTGELFF. As DNA, the CDR3 is TGTGCCAGCAGGCCGGAGTCGAACACCGGGGAGCTGTTTTTT.